This T cell receptor (beta chain) stems from a study of blood T cell repertoires in COVID-19 (dated by TCRdb to the early 2020s). General notes on the study: Samples from collaborators originated in the United States, Italy and Spain and spanned both the acute and convalescent phases of COVID-19. The repertoires were released in a freely available public database intended as a resource for research on the immune response to SARS-CoV-2. Sample metadata almost always included a de-identified subject ID, COVID-19 status, age in years and sex. The material from the prospective study consisted of cDNA or gDNA derived from T cells, B-cell-depleted T cells, or PBMCs. Subjects who had been exposed to COVID-19, were actively infected with it, or had recovered from it provided the deeply sampled blood TCRbeta repertoires that made up the dataset. Where available, HLA class I and class II types were obtained from metadata supplied by the sample provider rather than from assay-based typing. The samples were drawn from the first 160 participants of the ongoing ImmuneRACE study and from over 950 subjects provided by 6 global collaborators.

Participants in the prospective study were enrolled through a virtual design, were aged about 18 to 100 years, and lived in roughly 24 United States geographic areas. Cohort assignment in the prospective study relied on participant-reported clinical history from a screening survey and a study questionnaire. Recovered participants in ImmuneRACE Cohort 3 were defined as having two consecutive negative NP/OP PCR tests, clearance from a healthcare professional, or resolution of symptoms. Mobile phlebotomists in the prospective study collected whole blood, serum and a nasopharyngeal or oropharyngeal swab from every participant. Additional blood draws and questionnaires over an approximately two-month period could optionally be provided by prospective study participants. Blood samples from the prospective study were shipped frozen or at room temperature prior to DNA extraction. On this clone itself: The antigen it binds to is not known. Base qualities are not provided; no much larger clone lies one nucleotide away.

The immunoSEQ Assay, a bias-controlled multiplex PCR, was used to amplify TCRbeta CDR3 regions from genomic DNA. The source study handled its data this way. Nucleated cell counts per sample were estimated from amplification of reference gene primers within the assay. To quantify the absolute abundance of each unique TCRbeta CDR3 rearrangement, sequence reads were collapsed and filtered. For each sample, productive Simpson clonality was calculated as the square root of Simpson's diversity index over productive rearrangements. Sourced from immuneACCESS, this table was stored by TCRdb with only in-frame sequences that have V and J called. A share of the clones is absent; for the studies checked, an unresolved V gene accounts for under half, and the remainder has no known explanation. V, J and clone size were drawn from that table, and D and trimming were deduced from the DNA. This sample is represented by more than 300,000 clones; 70% to 90% of them were singletons. Approximately 5% of the sample belongs to the ten largest clones.

General conclusions and limits of the study: How much clinical and demographic metadata was included differed by source and by participant, and the metadata was provided uncurated.

Sequenced material: PBMCs or T cells enriched from blood (not recorded which). The receptor comes from a woman in her twenties or thirties who had recovered from COVID-19.

The nucleotide sequence reads TGTGCCAGCAGCTTAGACAGGGGGCTAGAGACCCAGTACTTC. Its amino acids are CASSLDRGLETQYF. The chain uses TRBV7-8 and TRBJ2-5, with TRBD1 identical over 9 junction bases. From cysteine to phenylalanine, the CDR3 is 14 amino acids long. Only the CDR3 part of the read is kept: 42 bases, read in frame from the first base. V trim: 1 base; J trim: 4 bases; unmatched bases: 1. Taken from the germline V gene, the CDR1 and CDR2 loops are SGHVS and FQNEAQ.